This TCR beta chain is from a study of cytomegalovirus exposure and HLA in healthy donors. Study observations and caveats: TCR beta sequences numbering around 15,000 were associated with HLA alleles at 0.05 false discovery rate in a later analysis. Accurate HLA-A and HLA-B prediction from TCR beta sequences was reported for most subjects. Cytomegalovirus-associated TCR beta chains were listed, numbering 164.

This CDR3 region has 14 residues. Germline V lookup: CDR1 MNHNS, CDR2 SASEGT. Trimming took off 11 bases at V and 6 bases at J, with 19 bases between the two ends. Donors were ostensibly healthy at sampling, although undocumented immune exposures were probable. 60 Vbeta and 13 Jbeta primers were used in PCR. The method was immunoSEQ multiplex PCR; TCRdb's version includes in-frame clones alone and lacks a portion of them. The sample has some 150,000 clones, about 9.1% seen once. Only a few counts were recorded for this clone. Its cognate antigen is unknown. The receptor was derived from a woman in her 40s in good health and CMV-seropositive. This chain links TRBV6-1 with TRBJ2-2, with a weak D call TRBD1 (6 bases). The sample was PBMCs. CDR3 DNA sequence: TGTGCCGGCGGAAGACAGGTCCCATCCGGGGAGCTGTTTTTT. Amino acids: CAGGRQVPSGELFF.